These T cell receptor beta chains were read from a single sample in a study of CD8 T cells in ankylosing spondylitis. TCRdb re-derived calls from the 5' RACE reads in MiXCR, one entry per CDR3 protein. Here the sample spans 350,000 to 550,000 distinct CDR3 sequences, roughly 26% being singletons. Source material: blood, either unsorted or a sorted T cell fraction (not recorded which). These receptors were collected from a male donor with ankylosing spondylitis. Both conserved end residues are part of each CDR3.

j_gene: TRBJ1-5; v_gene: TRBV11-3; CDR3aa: CASSPWAGSNQPQHF
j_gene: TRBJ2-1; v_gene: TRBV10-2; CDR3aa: CATLWDSEGDFYNEQFF
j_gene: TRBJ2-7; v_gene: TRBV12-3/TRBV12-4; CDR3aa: CASSGGLVSYEQYF
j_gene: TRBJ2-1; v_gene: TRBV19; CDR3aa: CASSLQRTPYNEQFF
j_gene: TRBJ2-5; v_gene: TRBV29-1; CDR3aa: CSVEKTGQPRETQYF
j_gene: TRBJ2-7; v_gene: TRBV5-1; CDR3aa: CARVSGGMSSYEQYF
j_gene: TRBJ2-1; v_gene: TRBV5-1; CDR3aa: CASSLGQLLYNEQFF
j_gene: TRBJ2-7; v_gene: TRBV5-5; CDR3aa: CASRGGGAFQYF
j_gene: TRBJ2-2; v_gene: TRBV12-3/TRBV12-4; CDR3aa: CAMGLAGDPVGELFF
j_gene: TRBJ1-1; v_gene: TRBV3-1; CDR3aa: CASSSLGGDTEAFF
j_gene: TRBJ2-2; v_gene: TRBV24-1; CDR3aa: CATRSRGNTGELFF
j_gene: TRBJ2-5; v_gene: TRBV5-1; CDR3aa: CASSLEGRTSGRDQETQYF
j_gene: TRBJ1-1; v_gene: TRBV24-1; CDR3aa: CATSADTEAFF